The rows below give T cell receptor beta chains drawn from one sample of a study of CD8+CD57+ T cells in acquired aplastic anemia. TCRdb called the reads again in MiXCR, with one record for every CDR3 protein. The sample includes about 58,000 distinct CDR3 sequences, about 56% of them seen just once. Sequenced input: sorted CD4+, CD8+, or CD8+CD57+ T cells (not recorded which) from PBMCs. These receptors came from a human donor with aplastic anemia. Both conserved end residues are part of each CDR3. The D gene is left open where the match is weak. Clone sizes are given selectively: once, few, many, or a class where the clone is expanded.

>TRBV5-6|TRBJ2-3|TRBD1|many
CASSTGTADTQYF
TGTGCCAGCAGCACCGGGACAGCAGATACGCAGTATTTT
>TRBV7-3|TRBJ1-1|NA|many
CASSLSGGGTEAFF
TGTGCCAGCAGCTTAAGCGGGGGGGGCACTGAAGCTTTCTTT
>TRBV7-9|TRBJ1-3|NA|many
CASSQGVGARGNTIYF
TGTGCCAGCAGCCAGGGTGTGGGGGCGCGAGGAAACACCATATATTTT
>TRBV5-6|TRBJ2-1|NA|NA
CASSLGVRTRNEQFF
TGTGCCAGCAGCTTGGGGGTCCGGACCAGGAATGAGCAGTTCTTC
>TRBV4-1|TRBJ2-2|TRBD2|few
CASSQEPAGGPVTGELFF
TGCGCCAGCAGCCAAGAACCAGCGGGGGGGCCAGTCACCGGGGAGCTGTTTTTT
>TRBV24-1|TRBJ2-1|NA|NA
CATNDGSSYNEQFF
TGTGCCACCAACGACGGGAGCTCCTACAATGAGCAGTTCTTC
>TRBV12-3/TRBV12-4|TRBJ2-7|NA|NA
CASTGAYEQYF
TGTGCCAGCACAGGGGCCTACGAGCAGTACTTC
>TRBV25-1|TRBJ2-7|NA|NA
CASSEADGSYEQYF
TGTGCCAGCAGTGAAGCGGACGGTTCCTACGAGCAGTACTTC
>TRBV5-1|TRBJ1-1|TRBD1|many
CASSFNGDRGFGTEAFF
TGCGCCAGCAGCTTCAATGGGGACAGGGGATTTGGGACTGAAGCTTTCTTT
>TRBV6-1|TRBJ2-7|NA|NA
CACSQVGTRYEQYF
TGTGCCTGCTCTCAAGTCGGGACACGCTACGAGCAGTACTTC
>TRBV2|TRBJ1-1|NA|medium-sized
CASSPLGAEAFF
TGTGCCAGCAGCCCATTGGGCGCTGAAGCTTTCTTT
>TRBV27|TRBJ1-1|NA|NA
CASSPGQVNTEAFF
TGTGCCAGCAGTCCGGGACAAGTGAACACTGAAGCTTTCTTT
>TRBV4-2|TRBJ1-4|NA|NA
CASSQHDNPTGNEILFF
TGTGCCAGCAGCCAACACGACAATCCGACTGGGAATGAAATACTGTTTTTT
>TRBV20-1|TRBJ1-6|NA|NA
CSARGRNSPLHF
TGCAGTGCTAGAGGTCGGAATTCACCCCTCCACTTT
>TRBV24-1|TRBJ1-1|NA|once
CATSDYVAGEVFF
TGTGCCACCAGTGATTACGTCGCGGGGGAAGTTTTCTTT
>TRBV29-1|TRBJ1-5|NA|once
CSATQGAVDQPQHF
TGCAGCGCCACACAGGGAGCGGTCGATCAGCCCCAGCATTTT
>TRBV7-9|TRBJ1-5|NA|many
CASSFPGVEQPQHF
TGTGCCAGCAGCTTCCCAGGCGTAGAACAGCCCCAGCATTTT
>TRBV4-1|TRBJ2-1|NA|once
CASSQDPGRGAYNEQFF
TGCGCCAGCAGCCAAGATCCGGGACGGGGGGCTTACAATGAGCAGTTCTTC
>TRBV15|TRBJ1-1|TRBD1|NA
CATSRDRGGPEAFF
TGTGCCACCAGCCGGGACAGGGGTGGTCCTGAAGCTTTCTTT
>TRBV7-9|TRBJ1-2|NA|NA
CASSLAGDGYTF
TGTGCCAGCAGCTTGGCAGGGGATGGCTACACCTTC
>TRBV6-4|TRBJ2-5|NA|many
CASSDRQGEETQYF
TGTGCCAGCAGTGATCGCCAGGGTGAAGAGACCCAGTACTTC
>TRBV4-1|TRBJ2-1|TRBD2|many
CASSQGGSGVDEQFF
TGCGCCAGCAGCCAAGGGGGGAGCGGGGTCGATGAGCAGTTCTTC
>TRBV19|TRBJ1-4|NA|NA
CASSIVGGLEEKLFF
TGTGCCAGTAGTATAGTGGGGGGCTTGGAGGAAAAACTGTTTTTT
>TRBV7-9|TRBJ2-5|NA|NA
CASSLEFGGLGETQYF
TGTGCCAGCAGCTTAGAATTCGGGGGGCTCGGAGAGACCCAGTACTTC
>TRBV12-3/TRBV12-4|TRBJ1-1|TRBD1|many
CASSNTGVEAFF
TGTGCCAGCAGTAATACAGGGGTTGAAGCTTTCTTT
>TRBV5-8|TRBJ1-1|NA|many
CASSQRIRSTEAFF
TGTGCCAGCAGCCAAAGGATAAGGAGCACTGAAGCTTTCTTT
>TRBV29-1|TRBJ1-1|NA|NA
CSVEDTNGAEAFF
TGCAGCGTTGAAGACACTAACGGGGCTGAAGCTTTCTTT
>TRBV4-2|TRBJ1-1|NA|NA
CASSSDGTEAFF
TGTGCCAGCAGCTCGGACGGCACTGAAGCTTTCTTT
>TRBV7-9|TRBJ2-7|TRBD2|NA
CASSLQASGEQYF
TGTGCCAGCAGCTTACAAGCTAGCGGTGAGCAGTACTTC
>TRBV20-1|TRBJ2-1|TRBD2|many
CSEGGGNEQFF
TGCAGTGAGGGCGGGGGCAATGAGCAGTTCTTC
>TRBV29-1|TRBJ2-3|NA|NA
CSVDRLGGTDTQYF
TGCAGCGTTGACAGGCTAGGCGGCACAGATACGCAGTATTTT
>TRBV10-1|TRBJ1-3|NA|medium-sized
CASSEISGNTIYF
TGCGCCAGCAGTGAGATCTCTGGAAACACCATATATTTT
>TRBV19|TRBJ1-2|TRBD1|NA
CASSWGQGVYGYTF
TGTGCCAGTAGTTGGGGACAGGGGGTCTATGGCTACACCTTC
>TRBV7-9|TRBJ1-2|TRBD1|once
CASSPGTGLNYGYTF
TGTGCCAGCAGCCCCGGGACAGGGTTGAACTATGGCTACACCTTC
>TRBV5-5|TRBJ1-2|NA|many
CASSLPSNYGYTF
TGTGCCAGCAGCTTGCCCAGTAACTATGGCTACACCTTC
>TRBV4-1|TRBJ2-1|TRBD2|NA
CASSQDELADHNEQFF
TGCGCCAGCAGCCAAGATGAACTAGCGGATCACAATGAGCAGTTCTTC